This T cell receptor (beta chain) came from a study of T-cell memory formation after mild COVID-19 (TCRdb year 2021). Looking at the study overall: TCR sequence clusters from the two donors were found to be largely donor specific. Longitudinal TCRalpha and TCRbeta repertoire sequencing tracked T-cell clones expanding and contracting after mild COVID-19 in a couple of donors. Two young, previously healthy adult volunteers made up the cohort, one male and one female. Results and caveats for the whole study, not just this receptor: The study covered only a couple of mild cases, and larger cohorts including severe cases with pre-infection samples were considered necessary. Contracting CD4+ clones appeared mostly in the CM and EM memory subsets, whereas CD8+ clones were enriched in EMRA. Some responding clones were found in pre-infection memory, which suggests that pre-existing cross-reactive memory T cells took part in the SARS-CoV-2 response. Clones contracting from day 15 to 85 had balanced CD4/CD8 phenotypes, while a second wave expanding from day 15 to 37 was biased towards CD4+. SARS-CoV-2 specificity of the second-wave clones peaking on day 37 was not confirmed.

CDR1 SGHRS and CDR2 YFSETQ were looked up in the germline V gene. The CDR3 holds 13 amino acids from the cysteine to the phenylalanine. Only CDR3 DNA is held: 39 bases, read in frame from base 1. V lost 1 base and J lost 5 bases; the stretch between them is 7 bases long. Ficoll-Paque density gradient centrifugation was used to isolate PBMCs. This clonotype was counted at least ten times. This clone's antigen is unknown. Base quality data are lacking; no much larger clone is found one base away. TCRdb shows the sequencer as Illumina NovaSeq 6000. Using 5'RACE with constant-segment primers, TCRalpha and TCRbeta cDNA libraries were constructed, with sample barcodes and unique molecular identifiers added in the process. RNA was extracted from every sample with Trizol reagent. Library amplification was performed in two PCR steps, and a second sample barcode and Illumina TruSeq adapters were introduced in the second step. Libraries were sequenced on an Illumina NovaSeq with 2 x 150 bp paired-end reads. The published analysis was carried out like this. Demultiplexing of reads and collapsing into UMI-guided consensus sequences were performed with migec v1.2.7. With mixcr v2.1.11, UMI consensuses were aligned to TRA and TRB V and J templates and assembled into clonotypes. Expanded or contracted clonotypes were those called significant by both edgeR and NoisET, with noise models trained on biological replicates. edgeR calls used a false discovery rate-adjusted p below 0.01 and a log2 fold-change threshold of 1. As an exploratory analysis of dynamics, PCA with hierarchical clustering was applied to max-normalized trajectories of the 1000 most abundant clonotypes. Separately sequenced CD4+ and CD8+ repertoires were used to assign the CD4 or CD8 phenotype of responding clones. TCRdb applied fastp at Q25 and MiXCR to the public reads, then kept only in-frame beta chains. Under each unique CDR3 protein, matching rows form one entry showing the most common genes and DNA. These V and J calls originate from TCRdb's pipeline instead of the authors' own analysis. Across this sample there are over 350,000 distinct CDR3 sequences, with approximately 24% seen only once. 7% to 9.5% of the sample goes to the ten largest clones.

The TCR was taken from an adult woman who had mild COVID-19 (a few samples of this study predate the infection). The sample titles of this study are shuffled in the database, so cell type and time point are left out; the donor was told from shared clones. The rearrangement joined TRBV5-1 to TRBJ2-4; TRBD1 could be the D gene, as 6 bases match. Sequenced: PBMCs or a T cell subset sorted from them (not recorded which). CDR3 sequence: CASSLPGENIQYF. The nucleotides read TGCGCCAGCAGCTTGCCAGGGGAAAACATTCAGTACTTC.